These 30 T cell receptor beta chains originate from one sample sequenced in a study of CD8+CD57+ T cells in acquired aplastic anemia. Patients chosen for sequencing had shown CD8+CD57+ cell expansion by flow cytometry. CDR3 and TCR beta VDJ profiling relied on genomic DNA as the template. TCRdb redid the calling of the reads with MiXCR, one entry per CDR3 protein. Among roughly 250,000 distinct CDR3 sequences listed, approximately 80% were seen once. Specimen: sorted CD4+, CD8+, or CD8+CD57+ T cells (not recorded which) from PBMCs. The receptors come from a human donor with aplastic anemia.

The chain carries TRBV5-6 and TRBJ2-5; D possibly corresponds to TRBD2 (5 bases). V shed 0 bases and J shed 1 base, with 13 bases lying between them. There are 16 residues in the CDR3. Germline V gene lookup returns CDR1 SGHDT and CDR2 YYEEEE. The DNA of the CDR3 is TGTGCCAGCAGCTTGGGGTGGGAGCGCCTCCAAGAGACCCAGTACTTC. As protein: CASSLGWERLQETQYF.

The CDR3 DNA reads TGTGCCAGCAGCACCCCGTGGGAGGCGAACCTGGCCGAGCAGTACGTC. This encodes CASSTPWEANLAEQYV. This chain joins TRBV5-4 and TRBJ2-7; TRBD2 is a possible D gene (6 bases). V was pared by 4 bases and J by 6 bases, with 23 bases between. Germline values: CDR1 SGHNT, CDR2 YYREEE (reference sequence). The CDR3 is 16 residues long.

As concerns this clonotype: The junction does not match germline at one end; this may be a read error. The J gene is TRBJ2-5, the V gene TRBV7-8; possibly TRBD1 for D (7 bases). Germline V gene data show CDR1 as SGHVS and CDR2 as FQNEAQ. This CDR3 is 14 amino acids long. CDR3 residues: CASSCDPGGTALSF. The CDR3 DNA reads TGTGCCAGCAGCTGTGATCCAGGCGGGACAGCCCTTTCCTTC.

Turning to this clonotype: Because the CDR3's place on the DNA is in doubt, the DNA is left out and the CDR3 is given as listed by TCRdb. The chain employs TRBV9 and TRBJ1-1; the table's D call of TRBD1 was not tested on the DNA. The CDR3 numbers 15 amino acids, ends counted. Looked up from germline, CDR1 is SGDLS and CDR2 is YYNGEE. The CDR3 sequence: CASGGAGDIQYFGFF.

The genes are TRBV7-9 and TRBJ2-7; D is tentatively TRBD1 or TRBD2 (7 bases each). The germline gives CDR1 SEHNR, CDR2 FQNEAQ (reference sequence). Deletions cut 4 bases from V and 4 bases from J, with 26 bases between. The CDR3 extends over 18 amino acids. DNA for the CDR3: TGTGCCAGCAGCTCTCATCCAAGCGGGACAGCCCTTTCGTACGAGCAGTACGTC. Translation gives CASSSHPSGTALSYEQYV.

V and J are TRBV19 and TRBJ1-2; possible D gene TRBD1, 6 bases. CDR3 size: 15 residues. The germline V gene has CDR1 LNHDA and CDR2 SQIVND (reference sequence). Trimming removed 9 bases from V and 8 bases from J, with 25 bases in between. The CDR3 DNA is TGTGCCAGCAGTGAAGCGCAGGGGAATGCTATCGGCTACACCTTC. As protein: CASSEAQGNAIGYTF.

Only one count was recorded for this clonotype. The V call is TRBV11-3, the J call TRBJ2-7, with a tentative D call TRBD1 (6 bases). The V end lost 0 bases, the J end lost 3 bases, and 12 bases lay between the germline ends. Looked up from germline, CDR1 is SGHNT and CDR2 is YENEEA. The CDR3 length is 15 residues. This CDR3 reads CASSLELTGGYEQYV. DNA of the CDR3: TGTGCCAGCAGCTTAGAGCTGACAGGCGGCTACGAGCAGTACGTC.

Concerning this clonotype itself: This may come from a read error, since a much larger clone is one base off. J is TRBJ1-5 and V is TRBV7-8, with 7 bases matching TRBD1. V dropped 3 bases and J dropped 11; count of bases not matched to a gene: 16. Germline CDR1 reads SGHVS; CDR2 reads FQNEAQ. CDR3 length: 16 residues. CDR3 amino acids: CASSFHPDGTALSQHF. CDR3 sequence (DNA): TGTGCCAGCAGCTTTCATCCAGACGGGACAGCCCTTTCCCAGCATTTT.

The CDR3 bases are TGTGCCACCAGCAGGTCCTCTGAAGGGGCTAGTTTTCAGTTCTTC. Its protein is CATSRSSEGASFQFF. The chain uses TRBV15 and TRBJ2-1; a weak D match, TRBD1 (5 bases). CDR3 length equals 15 residues. Germline values: CDR1 LNHNV, CDR2 YYDKDF (reference sequence). V gave up 3 bases and J gave up 13 bases, with 22 bases separating them. The whole variable domain, remainder taken from reference TRBV15 and TRBJ2-1, is DAMVIQNPRYQVTQFGKPVTLSCSQTLNHNVMYWYQQKSSQAPKLLFHYYDKDFNNEADTPDNFQSRRPNTSFCFLDIRSPGLGDTAMYLCATSRSSEGASFQFFGPGTRLTVL.

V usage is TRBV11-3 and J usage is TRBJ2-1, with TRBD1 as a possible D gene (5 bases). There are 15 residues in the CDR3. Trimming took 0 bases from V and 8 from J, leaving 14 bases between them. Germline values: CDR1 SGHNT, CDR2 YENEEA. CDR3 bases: TGTGCCAGCAGCTTAGATGTGACAGACATCGATGAGCAGTTCTTC. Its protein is CASSLDVTDIDEQFF.

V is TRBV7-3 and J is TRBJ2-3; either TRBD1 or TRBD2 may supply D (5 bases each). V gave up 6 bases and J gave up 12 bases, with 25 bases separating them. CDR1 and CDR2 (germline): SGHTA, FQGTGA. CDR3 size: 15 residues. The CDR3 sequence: CASSSSRSGGETQYF. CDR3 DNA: TGTGCCAGCAGTTCTAGCAGGAGTGGGGGAGAGACCCAGTATTTT.

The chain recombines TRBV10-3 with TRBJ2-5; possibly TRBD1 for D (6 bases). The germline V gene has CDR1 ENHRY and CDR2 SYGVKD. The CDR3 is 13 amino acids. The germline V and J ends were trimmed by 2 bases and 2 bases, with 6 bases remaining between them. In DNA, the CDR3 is TGTGCCATCAGTGAGACAGGGCAAGAGACCCAGTACTTC. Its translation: CAISETGQETQYF.

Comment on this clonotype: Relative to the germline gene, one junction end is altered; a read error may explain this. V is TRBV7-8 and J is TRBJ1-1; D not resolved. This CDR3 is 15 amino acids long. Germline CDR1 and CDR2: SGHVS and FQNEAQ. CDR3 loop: CASSPDDAGEDTQLF. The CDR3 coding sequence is TGTGCCAGCAGCCCCGATGACGCAGGCGAGGATACGCAGCTCTTT.

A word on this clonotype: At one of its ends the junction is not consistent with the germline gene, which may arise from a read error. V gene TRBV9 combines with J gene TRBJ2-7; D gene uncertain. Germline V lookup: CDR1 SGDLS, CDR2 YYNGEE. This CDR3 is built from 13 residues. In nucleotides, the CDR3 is TGTGCCAGCAGCGTTACAAGCGCCTCTGAAGCTTTCTTC. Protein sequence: CASSVTSASEAFF.

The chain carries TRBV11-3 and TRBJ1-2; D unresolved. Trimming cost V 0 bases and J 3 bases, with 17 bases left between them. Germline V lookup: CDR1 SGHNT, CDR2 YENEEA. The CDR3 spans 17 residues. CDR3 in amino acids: CASSLDLTGSVDYGYTF. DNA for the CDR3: TGTGCCAGCAGCTTAGATCTGACGGGCTCGGTAGACTATGGCTACACCTTC. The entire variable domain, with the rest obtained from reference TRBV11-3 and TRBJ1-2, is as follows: EAGVVQSPRYKIIEKKQPVAFWCNPISGHNTLYWYLQNLGQGPELLIRYENEEAVDDSQLPKDRFSAERLKGVDSTLKIQPAELGDSAVYLCASSLDLTGSVDYGYTFGSGTRLTVV.

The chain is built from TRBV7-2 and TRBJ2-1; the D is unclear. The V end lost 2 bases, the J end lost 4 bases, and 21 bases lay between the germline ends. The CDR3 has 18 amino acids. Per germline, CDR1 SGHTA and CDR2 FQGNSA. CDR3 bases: TGTGCCAGCAGCTTAACCGAAGCTCGCGATACCCGGTACAATGAGCAGTTCTTC. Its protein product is CASSLTEARDTRYNEQFF.

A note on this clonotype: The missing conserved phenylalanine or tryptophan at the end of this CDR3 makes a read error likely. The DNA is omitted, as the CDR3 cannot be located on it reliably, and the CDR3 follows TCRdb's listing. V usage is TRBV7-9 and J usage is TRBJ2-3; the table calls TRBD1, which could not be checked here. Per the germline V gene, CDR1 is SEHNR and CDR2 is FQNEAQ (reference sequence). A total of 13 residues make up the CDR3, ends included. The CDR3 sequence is CASSLMGNNQPQH.

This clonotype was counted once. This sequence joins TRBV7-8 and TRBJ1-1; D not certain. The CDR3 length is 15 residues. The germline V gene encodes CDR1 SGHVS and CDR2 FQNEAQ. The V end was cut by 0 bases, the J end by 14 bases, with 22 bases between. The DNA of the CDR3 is TGTGCCAGCAGCTTAGCTTTGAGCCAGGTCCTACGAGCATTCTTT. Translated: CASSLALSQVLRAFF.

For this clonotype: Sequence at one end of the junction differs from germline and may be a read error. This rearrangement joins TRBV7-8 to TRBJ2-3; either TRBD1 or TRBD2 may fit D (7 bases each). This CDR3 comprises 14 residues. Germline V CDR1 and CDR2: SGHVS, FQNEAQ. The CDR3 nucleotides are TGTGCCAGCAGCTCAGGGGGAGGGGCCGAGACGCAAGCTTTT. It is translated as CASSSGGGAETQAF. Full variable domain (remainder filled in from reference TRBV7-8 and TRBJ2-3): GAGVSQSPRYKVAKRGQDVALRCDPISGHVSLFWYQQALGQGPEFLTYFQNEAQLDKSGLPSDRFFAERPEGSVSTLKIQRTQQEDSAVYLCASSSGGGAETQAFGPGTRLTVL.

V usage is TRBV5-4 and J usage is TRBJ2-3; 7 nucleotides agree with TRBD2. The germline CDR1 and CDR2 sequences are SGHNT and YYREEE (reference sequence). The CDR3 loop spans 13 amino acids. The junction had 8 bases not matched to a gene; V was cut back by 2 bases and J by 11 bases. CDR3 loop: CASSFTSANRQYF. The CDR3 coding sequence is TGTGCCAGCAGCTTTACTAGCGCAAATAGGCAGTATTTT.

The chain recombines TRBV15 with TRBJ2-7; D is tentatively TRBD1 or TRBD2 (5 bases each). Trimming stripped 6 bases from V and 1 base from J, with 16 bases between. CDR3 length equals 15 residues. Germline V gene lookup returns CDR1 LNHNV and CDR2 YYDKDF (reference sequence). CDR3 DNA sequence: TGTGCCACCAGTCAAACTAGGGACGGTTCCTACGAGCAGTACTTC. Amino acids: CATSQTRDGSYEQYF.

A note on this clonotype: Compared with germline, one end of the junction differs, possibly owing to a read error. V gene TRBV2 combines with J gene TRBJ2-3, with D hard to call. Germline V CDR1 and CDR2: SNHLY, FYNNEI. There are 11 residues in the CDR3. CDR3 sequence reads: CASSRADTKYF. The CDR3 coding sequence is TGTGCCAGCAGCCGCGCAGATACGAAGTATTTT.

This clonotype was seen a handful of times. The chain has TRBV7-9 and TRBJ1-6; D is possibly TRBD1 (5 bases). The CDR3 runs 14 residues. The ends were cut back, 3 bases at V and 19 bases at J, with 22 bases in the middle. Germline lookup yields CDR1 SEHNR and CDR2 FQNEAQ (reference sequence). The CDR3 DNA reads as TGTGCCAGCAGCTTTCAAAGAAGCGGGGGGAGCGATCACTTT. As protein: CASSFQRSGGSDHF. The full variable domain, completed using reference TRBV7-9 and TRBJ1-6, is DTGVSQNPRHKITKRGQNVTFRCDPISEHNRLYWYRQTLGQGPEFLTYFQNEAQLEKSRLLSDRFSAERPKGSFSTLEIQRTEQGDSAMYLCASSFQRSGGSDHFGNGTRLTVT.

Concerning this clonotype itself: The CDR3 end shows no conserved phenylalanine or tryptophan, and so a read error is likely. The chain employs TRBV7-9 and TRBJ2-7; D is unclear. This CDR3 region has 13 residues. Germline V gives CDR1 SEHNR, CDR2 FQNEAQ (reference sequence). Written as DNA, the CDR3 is TGCGCCAGCAGCCCCCTAGGAGCCCACGAGCAGTACCTC. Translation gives CASSPLGAHEQYL.

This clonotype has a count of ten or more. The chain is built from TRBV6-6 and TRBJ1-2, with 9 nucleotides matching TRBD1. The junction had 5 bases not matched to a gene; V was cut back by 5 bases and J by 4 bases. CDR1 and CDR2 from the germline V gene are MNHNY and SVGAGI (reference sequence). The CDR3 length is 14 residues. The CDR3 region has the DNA TGTGCCAGCAGTCCGGGACAGGGTGTCTATGGCTACACCTTC. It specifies CASSPGQGVYGYTF.

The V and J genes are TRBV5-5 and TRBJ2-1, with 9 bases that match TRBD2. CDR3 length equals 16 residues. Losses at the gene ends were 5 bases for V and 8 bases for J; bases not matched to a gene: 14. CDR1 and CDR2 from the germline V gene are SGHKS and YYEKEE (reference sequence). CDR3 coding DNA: TGTGCCAGCAGTTACGTGCAGAGCGGGGGGAGCGATGAGCAGTTCTTC. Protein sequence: CASSYVQSGGSDEQFF.

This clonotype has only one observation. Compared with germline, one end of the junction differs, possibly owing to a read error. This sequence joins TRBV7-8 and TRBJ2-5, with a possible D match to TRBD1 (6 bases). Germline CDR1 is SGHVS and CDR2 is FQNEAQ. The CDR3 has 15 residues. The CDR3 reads CASSSSGTGGQTLYF. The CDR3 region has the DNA TGTGCCAGCAGCTCCAGCGGTACGGGTGGACAGACCCTGTACTTC. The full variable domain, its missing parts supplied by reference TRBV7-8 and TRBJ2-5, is GAGVSQSPRYKVAKRGQDVALRCDPISGHVSLFWYQQALGQGPEFLTYFQNEAQLDKSGLPSDRFFAERPEGSVSTLKIQRTQQEDSAVYLCASSSSGTGGQTLYFGPGTRLLVL.

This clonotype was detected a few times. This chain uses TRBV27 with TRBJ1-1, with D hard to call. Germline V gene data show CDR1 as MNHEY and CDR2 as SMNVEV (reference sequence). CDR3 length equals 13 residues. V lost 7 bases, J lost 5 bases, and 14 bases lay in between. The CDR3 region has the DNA TGTGCCAGCAATTACGTGCGGGGTACTGAAGCTTTCTTT. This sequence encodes CASNYVRGTEAFF.

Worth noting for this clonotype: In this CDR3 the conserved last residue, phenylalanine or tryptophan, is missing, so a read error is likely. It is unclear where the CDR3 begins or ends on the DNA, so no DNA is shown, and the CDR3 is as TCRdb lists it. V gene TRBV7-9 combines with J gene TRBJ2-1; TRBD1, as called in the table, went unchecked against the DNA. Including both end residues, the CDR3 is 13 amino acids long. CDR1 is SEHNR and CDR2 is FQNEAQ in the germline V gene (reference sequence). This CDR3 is CASSYVPGEQQFG.

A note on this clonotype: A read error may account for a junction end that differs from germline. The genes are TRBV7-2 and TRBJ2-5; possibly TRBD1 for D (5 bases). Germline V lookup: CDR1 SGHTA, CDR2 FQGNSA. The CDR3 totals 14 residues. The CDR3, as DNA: TGTGCCAGCAGCTTAGGGCAGGGTTATCTGCGCCACACCTTC. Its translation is CASSLGQGYLRHTF.